The TCR beta chain described here comes from a study of blood T cell repertoires in COVID-19 (dated by TCRdb to the early 2020s). About the study as a whole: The collaborator samples originated in the United States, Italy and Spain and spanned the acute and convalescent phases of COVID-19. The prospective study material was composed of cDNA or gDNA derived from T cells, B-cell-depleted T cells, or PBMCs. The dataset comprised deeply sampled blood TCRbeta repertoires from subjects exposed to, actively infected with, or recovered from COVID-19. The repertoires were released in a freely available public database meant as a resource for research on the immune response to SARS-CoV-2. Samples came from the ongoing ImmuneRACE study (first 160 participants) plus 1,254 subjects from 6 global collaborators. A de-identified subject ID, COVID-19 status, age in years and sex were almost always included in the sample metadata. Where HLA class I and class II types were available, the types were taken from metadata supplied by the sample provider, not from assay-based typing.

Collaborating institutions collected whole blood in K2EDTA tubes following their own protocols. For TCRbeta analysis, collaborators shipped samples as frozen whole blood, isolated PBMCs, or DNA extracted from either of those sample types. CDR1 LGHDT and CDR2 YNNKEL were looked up in the germline V gene (reference sequence). V is shortened by 8 bases, J by 2 bases, and the region joining them spans 19 bases. Reading from cysteine to phenylalanine, the CDR3 counts 16 amino acids. The CDR3 DNA has 48 bases and is translated from base 1. The study at large found these results: How much clinical and demographic metadata was included differed by source and by participant, and the metadata was provided uncurated.

TCRbeta CDR3 regions were amplified from genomic DNA by means of the immunoSEQ Assay, a bias-controlled multiplex PCR. On the authors' methods: Nucleated cell counts per sample were estimated from amplification of reference gene primers within the assay. To quantify the absolute abundance of each unique TCRbeta CDR3 rearrangement, sequence reads were collapsed and filtered. For each sample, productive Simpson clonality was calculated by taking the square root of Simpson's diversity index across productive rearrangements. Drawn from immuneACCESS, this table holds only the in-frame rearrangements with V and J called that TCRdb kept. Clones are partly lost; checked studies trace under half to an unresolved V gene and leave the rest unexplained. V, J and clone size are those of that table, while D and trimming were read from the DNA. This sample gives about 150,000 clones in total; approximately 80% of them show up just once. The biggest ten clones account for roughly 0.52% of the sample.

About this clone itself: Its target antigen remains unknown. No clone much larger than this one lies a single base away; base qualities are absent.

The chain is made from TRBV3-1 (or the pseudogene TRBV3-2) and TRBJ2-1; the D gene identity is not certain. Sequencing input: peripheral blood. The clonotype was recovered from a man in his 60s with acute or convalescent COVID-19. The CDR3 region: CASSGSSRPAYNEQFF. In nucleotide form, the sequence is TGTGCCAGCTCCGGATCTAGTCGACCCGCCTACAATGAGCAGTTCTTC.